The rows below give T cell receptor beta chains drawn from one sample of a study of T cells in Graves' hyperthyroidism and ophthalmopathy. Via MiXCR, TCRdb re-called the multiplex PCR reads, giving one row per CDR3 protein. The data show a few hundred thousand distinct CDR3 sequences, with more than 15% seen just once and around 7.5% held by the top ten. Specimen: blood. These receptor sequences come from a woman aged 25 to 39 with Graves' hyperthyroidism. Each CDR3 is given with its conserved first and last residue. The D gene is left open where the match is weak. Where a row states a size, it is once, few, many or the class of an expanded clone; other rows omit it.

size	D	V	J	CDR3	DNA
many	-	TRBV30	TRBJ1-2	CAWSVSRRHGYTF	TGTGCCTGGAGTGTTAGTCGACGCCATGGCTACACCTTC
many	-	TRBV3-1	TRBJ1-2	CASSPQSRIYGYTF	TGTGCCAGCAGTCCGCAGTCGCGAATCTATGGCTACACCTTC
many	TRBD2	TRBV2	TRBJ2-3	CASSGASGRALPDTQYF	TGTGCCAGCAGTGGAGCTAGCGGGAGGGCCCTCCCAGATACGCAGTATTTT
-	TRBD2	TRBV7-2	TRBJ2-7	CASSYGGAPYEQYF	TGTGCCAGCAGCTACGGGGGGGCTCCCTACGAGCAGTACTTC
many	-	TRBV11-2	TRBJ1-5	CASSLNRASNQPQHF	TGTGCCAGCAGCTTAAACAGGGCTAGCAATCAGCCCCAGCATTTT
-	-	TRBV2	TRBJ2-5	CASSGQGDKGYF	TGTGCCAGCAGTGGCCAGGGCGATAAGGGGTACTTC
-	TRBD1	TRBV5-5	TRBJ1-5	CASSFSGGDQPQHF	TGTGCCAGCAGCTTTTCAGGGGGGGATCAGCCCCAGCATTTT
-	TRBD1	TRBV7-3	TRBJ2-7	CASSLTRDSEQYF	TGTGCCAGCAGCTTAACACGGGACAGCGAGCAGTACTTC
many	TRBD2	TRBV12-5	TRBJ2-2	CASGLVQWGAGHTGELFF	TGTGCTAGTGGTTTGGTACAGTGGGGAGCGGGACACACCGGGGAGCTGTTTTTT
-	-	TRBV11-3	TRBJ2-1	CASSLVWTAPNEQFF	TGTGCCAGCAGCTTAGTCTGGACAGCTCCCAATGAGCAGTTCTTC
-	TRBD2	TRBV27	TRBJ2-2	CASSLLGRRNTGELFF	TGTGCCAGCAGTTTACTCGGGAGGCGGAACACCGGGGAGCTGTTTTTT
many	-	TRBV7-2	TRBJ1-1	CASSPRRGARGMNTEAFF	TGTGCCAGCAGCCCCAGACGGGGGGCTCGTGGCATGAACACTGAAGCTTTCTTT
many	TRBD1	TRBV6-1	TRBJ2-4	CASRGQRGDVNIQYF	TGTGCCAGCAGGGGACAGAGGGGAGACGTGAACATTCAGTACTTC
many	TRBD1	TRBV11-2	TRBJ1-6	CASSLTGESPLHF	TGTGCCAGCAGCTTAACAGGGGAATCACCCCTCCACTTT
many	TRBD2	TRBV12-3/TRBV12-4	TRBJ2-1	CASSMGLAGTVYNEQFF	TGTGCCAGCAGCATGGGATTAGCGGGAACGGTATACAATGAGCAGTTCTTC
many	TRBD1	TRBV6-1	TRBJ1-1	CAIRTGGNTEAFF	TGTGCCATCAGGACAGGGGGGAACACTGAAGCTTTCTTT
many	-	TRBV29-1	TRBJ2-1	CSVERGSSYNEQFF	TGCAGCGTCGAACGGGGTAGCTCCTACAATGAGCAGTTCTTC
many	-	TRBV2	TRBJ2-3	CASRTSPLSTDTQYF	TGTGCCAGCAGGACCTCACCCCTTAGCACAGATACGCAGTATTTT
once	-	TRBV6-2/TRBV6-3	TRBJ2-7	CAVGDFYEQYF	TGTGCCGTTGGGGACTTCTACGAGCAGTACTTC
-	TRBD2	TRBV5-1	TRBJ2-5	CASSPVAGPEETQYF	TGCGCCAGCAGCCCCGTAGCGGGTCCCGAAGAGACCCAGTACTTC
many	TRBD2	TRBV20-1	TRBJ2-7	CSGFDGLAGHEQYF	TGCAGTGGGTTTGACGGACTAGCGGGTCACGAGCAGTACTTC
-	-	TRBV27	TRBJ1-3	CAAGLNGNTIYF	TGTGCCGCGGGTCTGAATGGAAACACCATATATTTT
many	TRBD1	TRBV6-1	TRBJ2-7	CASSQPGQGVYEQYF	TGTGCCAGCAGTCAACCGGGACAGGGGGTCTACGAGCAGTACTTC
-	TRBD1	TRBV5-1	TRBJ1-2	CASSPADRAAYGYTF	TGCGCCAGCAGCCCGGCGGACAGGGCGGCCTATGGCTACACCTTC
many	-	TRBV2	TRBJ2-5	CASRELGETQYF	TGTGCCAGCAGGGAACTCGGGGAGACCCAGTACTTC
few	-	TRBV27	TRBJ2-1	CASSSTTEQFF	TGTGCCAGCAGTTCCACAACCGAGCAGTTCTTC
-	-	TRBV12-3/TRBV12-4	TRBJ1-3	CASSLGGGAGNTIYF	TGTGCCAGCAGTTTAGGAGGGGGAGCCGGAAACACCATATATTTT
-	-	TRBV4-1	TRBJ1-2	CASSQNPDRLNYGYTF	TGCGCCAGCAGCCAAAACCCAGACCGGTTAAACTATGGCTACACCTTC
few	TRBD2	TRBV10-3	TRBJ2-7	CAIRERLAGGNYEQYF	TGTGCCATCAGGGAGAGACTAGCGGGAGGCAACTACGAGCAGTACTTC
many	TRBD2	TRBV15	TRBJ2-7	CATSRVWGLDYEQYF	TGTGCCACCAGCAGAGTTTGGGGACTAGACTACGAGCAGTACTTC
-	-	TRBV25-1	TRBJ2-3	CASSDLVPTDTQYF	TGTGCCAGCAGTGATCTAGTTCCTACAGATACGCAGTATTTT
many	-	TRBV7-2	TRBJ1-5	CASSLGHQPQHF	TGTGCCAGCTCCCTAGGCCATCAGCCCCAGCATTTT
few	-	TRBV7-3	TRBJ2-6	CASSSGRDLTF	TGTGCCAGCAGCTCCGGAAGGGACCTGACTTTC
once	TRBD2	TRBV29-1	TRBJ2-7	CSVVLAGFYEQYF	TGCAGCGTTGTGTTAGCGGGTTTCTACGAGCAGTACTTC
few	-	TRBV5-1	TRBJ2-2	CASSMGLLNTGELFF	TGCGCCAGCAGCATGGGACTGCTGAACACCGGGGAGCTGTTTTTT
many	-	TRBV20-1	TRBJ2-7	CSARDPGTEQYF	TGCAGTGCTAGAGATCCAGGTACCGAGCAGTACTTC
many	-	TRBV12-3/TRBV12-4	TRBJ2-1	CASVLSSYNEQFF	TGTGCCAGCGTACTTAGCTCCTACAATGAGCAGTTCTTC
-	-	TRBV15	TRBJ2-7	CATGQEASLSYEQYF	TGTGCCACCGGTCAAGAGGCTAGTCTCTCCTACGAGCAGTACTTC
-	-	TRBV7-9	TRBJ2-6	CAGSPRTEPPGANVLTF	TGTGCCGGCAGCCCTAGGACCGAACCCCCTGGGGCCAACGTCCTGACTTTC
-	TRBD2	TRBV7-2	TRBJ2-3	CASRLTSGSPQYF	TGTGCCAGCAGACTTACTAGCGGGAGTCCGCAGTATTTT
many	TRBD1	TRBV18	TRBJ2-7	CASSPGGQGPEQYF	TGTGCCAGCTCACCCGGGGGACAGGGCCCCGAGCAGTACTTC
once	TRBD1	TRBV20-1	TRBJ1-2	CSARDGTAYGYTF	TGCAGTGCTAGAGACGGGACAGCCTATGGCTACACCTTC
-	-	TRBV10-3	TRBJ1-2	CAMGDGSSNYGYTF	TGTGCCATGGGGGATGGCAGCTCAAACTATGGCTACACCTTC